The clone carrying this TCR beta chain was seen just once. These data originate in a study of T cells after somatic rescue of genetic block. Here immunoSEQ multiplex PCR was the method, and the copy in TCRdb shows in-frame clones only, minus some. The table has 55,000 to 75,000 clones, roughly 92% seen once. V lost 6 bases to trimming and J lost 5 bases; unmatched junction nucleotides: 7. CDR3 length equals 15 residues. The V gene's germline CDR1 is MRHNA and CDR2 SNTAGT. The V gene is TRBV6-4, the J gene TRBJ2-1; TRBD1 matches at 10 bases. The clonotype originates from a man aged 40-55 years. The sequencing input was peripheral blood mononuclear cells (PBMCs). For the CDR3, the DNA is TGTGCCAGCAGCTCCGGGACAGGGGATCACAATGAGCAGTTCTTC. Protein product: CASSSGTGDHNEQFF.